The next 17 T cell receptor beta chains were all read from a single sample in a study of neurological immune-mediated disorders. Regarding time point: longitudinal time-point 3. TCRdb independently ran MiXCR on the 5' RACE reads; one entry per CDR3 protein. Here the sample spans approximately 80,000 distinct CDR3 sequences, roughly 4.3% being singletons. The sample comprised PBMCs. The source is a woman aged 55 to 70 with multiple sclerosis.

This clonotype was observed at least ten times. This rearrangement joins TRBV2 to TRBJ2-3, with 7 bases matching TRBD2. V lost 4 bases and J lost 0; bases outside the gene matches: 4. CDR1 is SNHLY and CDR2 is FYNNEI in the germline V gene. CDR3 length equals 15 residues. For the CDR3, the DNA is TGTGCCAGCAGTGGCAGCGGGGTCAGCACAGATACGCAGTATTTT. It specifies CASSGSGVSTDTQYF.

The sample holds many counts of this clonotype. J is TRBJ2-5 and V is TRBV12-3 or TRBV12-4; D uncertain. V dropped 6 bases and J dropped 5 bases, with 22 bases sitting between them. The CDR3 length is 16 residues. CDR3 sequence reads: CASSLRTNPHGETQYF. The CDR3 DNA reads TGTGCCAGCAGCCTAAGGACCAACCCGCACGGGGAGACCCAGTACTTC.

This clonotype came up many times. This rearrangement joins TRBV28 to TRBJ1-5; D is unresolved. This CDR3 has 13 residues. V gave up 5 bases and J gave up 7 bases, with 12 bases separating them. CDR1 MDHEN and CDR2 SYDVKM come from the germline V gene. CDR3 protein: CASSPNPWQPQHF. The CDR3 DNA reads as TGTGCCAGCAGTCCCAACCCATGGCAGCCCCAGCATTTT.

This clonotype has a count of ten or more. The chain couples TRBV20-1 to TRBJ2-1; no clear D gene. Trimming left V 1 base short and J 10 bases short, with 11 bases between. The CDR3 spans 12 residues. The germline gives CDR1 DFQATT, CDR2 SNEGSKA (reference sequence). CDR3 nucleotides: TGCAGTGCTAGAGGGGCCTCCGGAGAGCAGTTCTTC. Its protein is CSARGASGEQFF.

Ten or more counts support this clonotype. The chain couples TRBV5-1 to TRBJ1-2; D is ambiguous. The germline gives CDR1 SGHRS, CDR2 YFSETQ. The CDR3 is 13 amino acids. The ends were cut back, 0 bases at V and 4 bases at J, with 7 bases in the middle. This CDR3 reads CASSLVAAYGYTF. CDR3 bases: TGCGCCAGCAGCTTGGTAGCGGCCTATGGCTACACCTTC. Together with reference TRBV5-1 and TRBJ1-2, the CDR3 gives the full variable domain: KAGVTQTPRYLIKTRGQQVTLSCSPISGHRSVSWYQQTPGQGLQFLFEYFSETQRNKGNFPGRFSGRQFSNSRSEMNVSTLELGDSALYLCASSLVAAYGYTFGSGTRLTVV.

This clonotype was seen ten or more times. V and J are TRBV2 and TRBJ1-6; TRBD1 matches 8 bases. V trimming: 1 base; J trimming: 11 bases; junction bases outside the gene matches: 4. CDR1 is SNHLY and CDR2 is FYNNEI in the germline V gene. The CDR3 length is 14 residues. This chain's CDR3 is CASSEGGQETPLHF. The DNA for the CDR3 is TGTGCCAGCAGTGAAGGGGGACAGGAAACACCCCTCCACTTT.

This clonotype has at least ten counts. The chain carries TRBV5-1 and TRBJ2-1; D is possibly TRBD2 (6 bases). CDR3 length: 15 residues. The germline V and J ends were trimmed by 0 bases and 4 bases, with 11 bases remaining between them. Germline-derived CDR1 and CDR2 are SGHRS and YFSETQ. DNA of the CDR3: TGCGCCAGCAGCTTGGTAGCGGCTGAGTACAATGAGCAGTTCTTC. Translating it yields CASSLVAAEYNEQFF.

In its sample, this clonotype was seen many times. V and J are TRBV27 and TRBJ1-2, with a weak D call TRBD1 (5 bases). The ends were cut back, 6 bases at V and 4 bases at J, with 12 bases in the middle. Looked up from germline, CDR1 is MNHEY and CDR2 is SMNVEV (reference sequence). The CDR3 loop spans 13 amino acids. DNA of the CDR3: TGTGCCAGCAGGTTAAGAGGGACCTATGGCTACACCTTC. Encoded protein: CASRLRGTYGYTF.

This clonotype was picked up many times. V and J are TRBV6-4 and TRBJ1-5; perhaps TRBD1 as D (5 bases). Per germline, CDR1 MRHNA and CDR2 SNTAGT. The CDR3 loop spans 13 amino acids. V was trimmed by 3 bases and J by 6 bases, leaving 9 bases between them. The CDR3, as DNA: TGTGCCAGCAGTGAAGGCAGGGCTCAGCCCCAGCATTTT. As protein: CASSEGRAQPQHF.

This clonotype was seen repeatedly, ten times or more. The chain has TRBV7-8 and TRBJ2-5; 10 bases line up with TRBD2. V was pared by 5 bases and J by 2 bases, with 11 bases of the junction left unmatched. The CDR3 length is 17 residues. The V gene's germline CDR1 is SGHVS and CDR2 FQNEAQ. CDR3 in DNA: TGTGCCAGCAGCCCCATTGGGGGACTAGCGATTCAAGAGACCCAGTACTTC. This codes for CASSPIGGLAIQETQYF. The full variable domain, with the rest looked up from reference TRBV7-8 and TRBJ2-5, is GAGVSQSPRYKVAKRGQDVALRCDPISGHVSLFWYQQALGQGPEFLTYFQNEAQLDKSGLPSDRFFAERPEGSVSTLKIQRTQQEDSAVYLCASSPIGGLAIQETQYFGPGTRLLVL.

This clonotype has ten or more counts. V and J are TRBV20-1 and TRBJ1-2; TRBD1 aligns across 7 bases. The V and J ends lost 6 bases and 5 bases, in that order; junction bases with no gene match: 12. Germline CDR1 reads DFQATT; CDR2 reads SNEGSKA (reference sequence). The CDR3 loop spans 14 amino acids. The DNA of the CDR3 is TGCAGTGCGGACGATACAGGGGTGGGATATGGCTACACCTTC. Amino acids: CSADDTGVGYGYTF.

At least ten counts were recorded for this clonotype. The chain carries TRBV7-2 and TRBJ2-2, with 7 nucleotides matching TRBD1. The CDR3 runs to 16 residues. The V gene end was trimmed by 3 bases and the J gene end by 5 bases; junction bases not matched to a gene: 9. CDR1 and CDR2 from the germline V gene are SGHTA and FQGNSA. The CDR3 sequence is CASSFRTGVRTGELFF. Here the CDR3 DNA reads TGTGCCAGCAGCTTCCGGACAGGCGTCCGAACCGGGGAGCTGTTTTTT.

This clonotype was observed at least ten times. The V call is TRBV15, the J call TRBJ2-6; 8 bases agree with TRBD2. Germline CDR1 reads LNHNV; CDR2 reads YYDKDF (reference sequence). The CDR3 runs 16 residues. V lost 5 bases, J lost 2 bases, and 5 bases stayed unmatched. Here the CDR3 DNA reads TGTGCCACCAGCCGGGGGGGGGATACTGGGGCCAACGTCCTGACTTTC. Translated: CATSRGGDTGANVLTF.

This clonotype was recorded many times. The J gene is TRBJ1-4, the V gene TRBV5-8; 8 nucleotides match TRBD1. V shed 4 bases, J shed 9 bases, and the junction held 14 bases outside the gene matches. The length of the CDR3 is 16 residues. The germline gives CDR1 SGHTS, CDR2 YDEGEE. CDR3 nucleotides: TGTGCCAGCAGCACCGACAGGGGTGAGGCCCTGAAAAAACTGTTTTTT. It encodes CASSTDRGEALKKLFF.

This clonotype turned up a few times. With a much larger clone just one base away, this may be a read error. The V gene is TRBV7-9, the J gene TRBJ1-2, with a weak D call TRBD1 (6 bases). From germline, CDR1 is SEHNR and CDR2 FQNEAQ (reference sequence). The CDR3 contains 14 residues. This CDR3 is CASSSDRGNYGYNF. Here the CDR3 DNA reads TGTGCCAGCAGCTCGGACAGAGGAAACTATGGCTACAACTTC.

There are many counts of this clonotype. The chain is built from TRBV5-1 and TRBJ1-3; 7 bases map to TRBD1. The ends lost 3 bases at V and 1 base at J; junction bases unmatched: 7. This CDR3 spans 16 amino acids. CDR1 is SGHRS, CDR2 YFSETQ, per germline. CDR3 amino acids: CASSSIPTGSGNTIYF. CDR3 DNA sequence: TGCGCCAGCAGCTCAATCCCGACAGGGTCTGGAAACACCATATATTTT.

This clonotype was seen repeatedly, ten times or more. The rearrangement uses TRBV12-3 or TRBV12-4 and TRBJ2-1; TRBD2 is a possible D gene (6 bases). The CDR3 length is 17 residues. Trimming left V 6 bases short and J 0 bases short, with 18 bases between. The CDR3 loop is CASRPGGLLSSYNEQFF. The CDR3 nucleotides read TGTGCCAGCAGACCTGGGGGACTTCTCAGCTCCTACAATGAGCAGTTCTTC.